The 24 T cell receptor beta chains in this list originate from one sample, sequenced in a study of T cell responses to AZD1222 COVID-19 vaccine. Clones were sequenced by immunoSEQ multiplex PCR, and TCRdb holds only the in-frame ones, with some missing. The table has around 88,000 clones, approximately 88% seen once. The starting material was peripheral blood, obtained on day 0 of AZD1222 vaccination. All receptors derive from an adult in good health.

V is TRBV2 and J is TRBJ1-3; D is ambiguous. The CDR3 is 15 amino acids. V lost 2 bases and J lost 0, with 8 bases in between. Germline V gene lookup returns CDR1 SNHLY and CDR2 FYNNEI. CDR3 nucleotides: TGTGCCAGCAGTGAAACTACAGTCTCTGGAAACACCATATATTTT. Translation: CASSETTVSGNTIYF.

The chain links TRBV3-1 (or the pseudogene TRBV3-2) to TRBJ1-2; the D is unclear. Trimming removed 3 bases at V and 8 bases at J, with 19 bases between. Germline-derived CDR1 and CDR2 are LGHDT and YNNKEL (reference sequence). The CDR3 sequence is 15 residues long. In DNA form, the CDR3 reads TGTGCCAGCAGCCAGGACCCCTGGACGGTTGGAGGCTACACCTTC. Translating gives CASSQDPWTVGGYTF.

The rearrangement uses TRBV5-4 and TRBJ2-2; D could derive from TRBD1 or TRBD2 (5 bases each). CDR1 SGHNT and CDR2 YYREEE come from the germline V gene (reference sequence). Trimming took off 0 bases at V and 6 bases at J, with 12 bases between the two ends. The CDR3 length is 15 residues. CDR3: CASSLVGEGAGELFF. In nucleotides, the CDR3 is TGTGCCAGCAGCTTGGTGGGGGAAGGCGCCGGGGAGCTGTTTTTT.

The rearrangement joins TRBV7-9 to TRBJ1-6; possible D gene TRBD1, 6 bases. Germline-derived CDR1 and CDR2 are SEHNR and FQNEAQ (reference sequence). V dropped 5 bases and J dropped 7 bases, with 9 bases sitting between them. The CDR3 spans 13 residues. DNA for the CDR3: TGTGCCAGCAGCCCCGACAGGAATTCACCCCTCCACTTT. Translated, it gives CASSPDRNSPLHF.

This clone showed up just once. This chain connects TRBV5-1 to TRBJ2-7; 9 bases are shared with TRBD1. Trimming took 4 bases from V and 2 from J; bases not matched to a gene: 16. Germline assignment: CDR1 SGHRS and CDR2 YFSETQ. CDR3 length: 18 residues. In nucleotides, the CDR3 is TGCGCCAGCAGCCCTTCACTGCTGACAGGGGGAACTCCCTACGAGCAGTACTTC. Its protein is CASSPSLLTGGTPYEQYF.

This clone has only one observation. This chain links TRBV19 with TRBJ1-6; D is unresolved. The CDR3 has 15 amino acids. Germline CDR1 is LNHDA and CDR2 is SQIVND (reference sequence). Trimming stripped 9 bases from V and 6 bases from J, with 18 bases between. CDR3 DNA: TGTGCCAGCAATGAAGTGGGCCGGGTTAATTCACCCCTCCACTTT. Translation: CASNEVGRVNSPLHF.

This chain connects TRBV5-6 to TRBJ2-1; tentatively, D is TRBD1 or TRBD2 (5 bases each). V lost 2 bases to trimming and J lost 14 bases, with 17 bases between them. This CDR3 comprises 13 residues. Per germline, CDR1 SGHDT and CDR2 YYEEEE. CDR3 DNA sequence: TGTGCCAGCAGCTTACCGGGACCGCCCCACGAGTTCTTC. It yields the protein CASSLPGPPHEFF.

A single count supports this clone. The chain has TRBV2 and TRBJ2-7; maybe TRBD1 (6 bases). Trimming pared 7 bases from V and 6 bases from J, leaving 10 bases between. Germline loops: CDR1 SNHLY, CDR2 FYNNEI. The CDR3 runs 11 residues. The CDR3 DNA follows: TGTGCCAGCAACAACAGGGCCGAGCAGTACTTC. It encodes CASNNRAEQYF. Full variable domain (missing parts from reference TRBV2 and TRBJ2-7): EPEVTQTPSHQVTQMGQEVILRCVPISNHLYFYWYRQILGQKVEFLVSFYNNEISEKSEIFDDQFSVERPDGSNFTLKIRSTKLEDSAMYFCASNNRAEQYFGPGTRLTVT.

The chain recombines TRBV10-3 with TRBJ1-3; perhaps TRBD1 as D (5 bases). V lost 2 bases to trimming and J lost 4 bases, with 9 bases between them. CDR1 is ENHRY and CDR2 is SYGVKD in the germline V gene. There are 14 residues in the CDR3. The DNA for the CDR3 is TGTGCCATCAGTGAGGGGGCGAACGGAAACACCATATATTTT. Residues: CAISEGANGNTIYF.

The chain combines TRBV5-5 with TRBJ2-1; TRBD2 might be the D (6 bases). Germline V gene sequence: CDR1 SGHKS, CDR2 YYEKEE (reference sequence). The CDR3 runs to 14 residues. Between the trimmed V and J ends, which lost 5 bases and 0 bases, there was a span of 9 bases. The CDR3 protein is CASRATSSYNEQFF. Written as DNA, the CDR3 is TGTGCCAGCAGGGCGACTAGCTCCTACAATGAGCAGTTCTTC.

This clone was detected only a few times. Compared with germline, one end of the junction differs, possibly owing to a read error. This chain links TRBV24-1 with TRBJ1-2, with D tentatively TRBD1 (6 bases). Germline V gene lookup returns CDR1 KGHDR and CDR2 SFDVKD. CDR3 length equals 12 residues. CDR3 bases: TGTGCCACCAGAGACAGGCTCCCGGGCTGGTCCTTC. Translated: CATRDRLPGWSF.

The V gene is TRBV6-6, the J gene TRBJ1-2; D unresolved. The ends were cut back, 4 bases at V and 6 bases at J, with 9 bases in the middle. CDR3 length: 12 residues. Germline assignment: CDR1 MNHNY and CDR2 SVGAGI (reference sequence). CDR3 bases: TGTGCCAGCAGTTCCAACGGTCATGGCTACACCTTC. It codes for CASSSNGHGYTF.

V is TRBV6-5 and J is TRBJ1-5; 8 positions match TRBD1. The CDR3 has 15 amino acids. Germline trimming cut 6 bases from V and 7 bases from J; bases unmatched to any gene: 11. Germline V CDR1 and CDR2: MNHEY, SVGAGI. CDR3: CASRGPGGAGQPQHF. In nucleotides, the CDR3 is TGTGCCAGCAGGGGACCAGGGGGCGCCGGGCAGCCCCAGCATTTT.

The rearrangement uses TRBV7-9 and TRBJ2-3, with a weak D call TRBD1 (6 bases). This CDR3 is 13 amino acids long. Trimming shortened V by 5 bases and J by 7 bases, and 13 bases separated the two germline ends. Germline V CDR1 and CDR2: SEHNR, FQNEAQ (reference sequence). The CDR3 sequence is CASSGTSIYTQYF. In DNA form, the CDR3 reads TGTGCCAGCAGCGGGACATCAATATATACGCAGTATTTT. Together with reference TRBV7-9 and TRBJ2-3, the CDR3 gives the full variable domain: DTGVSQNPRHKITKRGQNVTFRCDPISEHNRLYWYRQTLGQGPEFLTYFQNEAQLEKSRLLSDRFSAERPKGSFSTLEIQRTEQGDSAMYLCASSGTSIYTQYFGPGTRLTVL.

This sequence joins TRBV5-1 and TRBJ2-7; D gene ambiguous. CDR1 is SGHRS and CDR2 is YFSETQ in the germline V gene. This CDR3 has 14 residues. V lost 2 bases and J 1 base, leaving 10 bases between the germline ends. In DNA form, the CDR3 reads TGCGCCAGCAGCTTAGGACCGCCGTCCTACGAGCAGTACTTC. Translating gives CASSLGPPSYEQYF. Based on the CDR3 plus reference TRBV5-1 and TRBJ2-7, the full variable domain is KAGVTQTPRYLIKTRGQQVTLSCSPISGHRSVSWYQQTPGQGLQFLFEYFSETQRNKGNFPGRFSGRQFSNSRSEMNVSTLELGDSALYLCASSLGPPSYEQYFGPGTRLTVT.

The chain recombines TRBV2 with TRBJ2-7; 8 bases align to TRBD1. From germline, CDR1 is SNHLY and CDR2 FYNNEI. After removal of 2 bases from V and 6 bases from J, the junction contained 9 bases not matched to a gene. This CDR3 contains 15 residues. In nucleotides, the CDR3 is TGTGCCAGCAGTGAACGGGCAGGGGGCCATGGCGAGCAGTACTTC. Its protein is CASSERAGGHGEQYF. Combining the CDR3 with reference TRBV2 and TRBJ2-7 gives the whole variable domain EPEVTQTPSHQVTQMGQEVILRCVPISNHLYFYWYRQILGQKVEFLVSFYNNEISEKSEIFDDQFSVERPDGSNFTLKIRSTKLEDSAMYFCASSERAGGHGEQYFGPGTRLTVT.

This chain links TRBV3-1 (or the pseudogene TRBV3-2) with TRBJ2-7, with TRBD2 matching over 9 bases. Germline V lookup: CDR1 LGHDT, CDR2 YNNKEL (reference sequence). The CDR3 loop spans 12 amino acids. The ends lost 10 bases at V and 4 bases at J; junction bases unmatched: 5. The CDR3: CATGLAYYEQYF. In DNA form, the CDR3 reads TGTGCCACCGGACTAGCGTATTACGAGCAGTACTTC.

The chain joins TRBV6-5 to TRBJ2-5, with 7 positions matching TRBD1. Looked up from germline, CDR1 is MNHEY and CDR2 is SVGAGI. V gave up 6 bases and J gave up 1 base; unmatched junction bases: 5. This CDR3 contains 14 residues. The CDR3 here is CASSPTGSQETQYF. The CDR3 DNA reads as TGTGCCAGCAGCCCGACAGGGAGCCAAGAGACCCAGTACTTC.

The rearrangement uses TRBV7-8 and TRBJ2-3, with 8 bases lining up with TRBD2. The CDR3 length is 14 residues. Looked up from germline, CDR1 is SGHVS and CDR2 is FQNEAQ. Unmatched junction bases numbered 3, after V lost 5 bases and J lost 2 bases. The CDR3 bases are TGTGCCAGCAGCCGGGGGGGGATCACAGATACGCAGTATTTT. Translation: CASSRGGITDTQYF.

V gene TRBV28 combines with J gene TRBJ1-5, with D uncertain. The CDR3 is made up of 15 amino acids. V was trimmed by 4 bases and J by 6 bases, leaving 16 bases between them. The germline gives CDR1 MDHEN, CDR2 SYDVKM. The CDR3, as DNA: TGTGCCAGCAGTTACGTCGGGGTGGGAACTCAGCCCCAGCATTTT. It specifies CASSYVGVGTQPQHF.

The rearrangement uses TRBV6-6 and TRBJ2-7, with 11 bases aligning to TRBD2. CDR3 size: 14 residues. Germline CDR1 reads MNHNY; CDR2 reads SVGAGI (reference sequence). V was clipped by 7 bases and J by 4 bases; unmatched bases: 6. The CDR3 region is CASTGGLADYEQYF. DNA of the CDR3: TGTGCCAGCACCGGGGGACTAGCGGATTACGAGCAGTACTTC.

The chain combines TRBV28 with TRBJ2-4; 9 nucleotides align to TRBD1. Germline V gives CDR1 MDHEN, CDR2 SYDVKM. V shed 7 bases and J 2 bases; nucleotides not matched to a gene: 6. The CDR3 runs 15 residues. The CDR3: CASNSGQGPKNIQYF. CDR3 bases: TGTGCCAGCAACTCGGGACAGGGTCCCAAAAACATTCAGTACTTC.

V is TRBV7-9 and J is TRBJ2-1; 10 bases match TRBD1. CDR3 length equals 16 residues. Germline V gene sequence: CDR1 SEHNR, CDR2 FQNEAQ (reference sequence). V shed 5 bases, J shed 0 bases, and the junction held 4 bases outside the gene matches. The CDR3 is CASSPDRGNSYNEQFF. CDR3 nucleotides: TGTGCCAGCAGCCCGGACAGGGGGAACTCCTACAATGAGCAGTTCTTC.

V usage is TRBV5-1 and J usage is TRBJ2-1; the match to TRBD2 covers 12 bases. The V segment lost 3 bases and the J segment 6 bases; nucleotides outside the gene matches: 4. Germline-derived CDR1 and CDR2 are SGHRS and YFSETQ. The CDR3 extends over 15 amino acids. CDR3 in DNA: TGCGCCAGCAGCTCGCCGGGACTAGCGGGCAATGAGCAGTTCTTC. Amino acid sequence: CASSSPGLAGNEQFF.